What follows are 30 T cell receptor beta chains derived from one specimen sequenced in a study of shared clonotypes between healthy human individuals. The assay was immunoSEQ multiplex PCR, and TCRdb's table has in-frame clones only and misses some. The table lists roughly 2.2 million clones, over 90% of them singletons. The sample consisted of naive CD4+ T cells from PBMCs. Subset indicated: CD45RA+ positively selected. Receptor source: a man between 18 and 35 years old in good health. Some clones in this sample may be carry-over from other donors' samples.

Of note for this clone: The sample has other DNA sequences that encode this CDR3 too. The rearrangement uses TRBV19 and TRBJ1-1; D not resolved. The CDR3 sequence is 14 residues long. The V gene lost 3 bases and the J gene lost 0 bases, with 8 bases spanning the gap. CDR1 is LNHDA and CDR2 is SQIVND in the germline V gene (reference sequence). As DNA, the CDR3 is TGTGCCAGTAGTATCCGGGGTCTGAACACTGAAGCTTTCTTT. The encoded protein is CASSIRGLNTEAFF.

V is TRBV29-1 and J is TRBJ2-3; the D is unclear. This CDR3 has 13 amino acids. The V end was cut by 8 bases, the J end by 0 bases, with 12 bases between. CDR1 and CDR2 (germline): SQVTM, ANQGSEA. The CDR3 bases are TGCAGCCTTCGTCAAATAAGCACAGATACGCAGTATTTT. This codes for CSLRQISTDTQYF.

The CDR3 protein is CSGSITGFGGELFF. CDR3 sequence (DNA): TGCAGCGGCTCGATTACAGGGTTTGGCGGGGAGCTGTTTTTT. The chain uses TRBV29-1 and TRBJ2-2; D may be TRBD1 (6 bases). CDR3 length equals 14 residues. CDR1 is SQVTM, CDR2 ANQGSEA, per germline. Trimming removed 7 bases at V and 7 bases at J, with 19 bases between.

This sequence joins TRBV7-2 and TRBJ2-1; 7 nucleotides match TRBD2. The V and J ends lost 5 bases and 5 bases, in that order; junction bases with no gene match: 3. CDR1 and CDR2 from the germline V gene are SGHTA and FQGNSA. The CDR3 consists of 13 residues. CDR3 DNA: TGTGCCAGCAGCGCGGGAGCGAACAATGAGCAGTTCTTC. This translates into CASSAGANNEQFF.

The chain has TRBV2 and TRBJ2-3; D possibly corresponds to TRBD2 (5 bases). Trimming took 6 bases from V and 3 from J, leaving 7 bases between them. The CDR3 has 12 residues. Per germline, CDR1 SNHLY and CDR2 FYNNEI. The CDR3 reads CASRLDTDTQYF. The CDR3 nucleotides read TGTGCCAGCAGACTAGATACAGATACGCAGTATTTT.

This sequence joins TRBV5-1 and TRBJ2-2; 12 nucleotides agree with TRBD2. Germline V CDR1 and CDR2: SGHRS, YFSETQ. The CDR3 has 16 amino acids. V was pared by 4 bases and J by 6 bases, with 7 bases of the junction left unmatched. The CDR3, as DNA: TGCGCCAGCAGCGGCGGGACTAGCGGGCGATCCGGGGAGCTGTTTTTT. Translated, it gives CASSGGTSGRSGELFF.

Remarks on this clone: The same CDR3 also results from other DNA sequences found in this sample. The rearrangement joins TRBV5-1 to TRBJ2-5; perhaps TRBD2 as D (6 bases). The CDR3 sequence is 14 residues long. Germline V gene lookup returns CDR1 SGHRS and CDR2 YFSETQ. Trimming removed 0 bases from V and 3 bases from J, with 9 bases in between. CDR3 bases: TGCGCCAGCAGCTTGGCCCCGGGGGAAGAGACCCAGTACTTC. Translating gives CASSLAPGEETQYF.

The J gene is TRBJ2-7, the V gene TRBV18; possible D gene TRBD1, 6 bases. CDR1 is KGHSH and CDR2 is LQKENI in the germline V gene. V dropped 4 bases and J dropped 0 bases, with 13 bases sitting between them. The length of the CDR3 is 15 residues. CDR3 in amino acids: CASSLLGQSSYEQYF. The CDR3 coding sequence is TGTGCCAGCTCACTCCTCGGACAGAGCTCCTACGAGCAGTACTTC.

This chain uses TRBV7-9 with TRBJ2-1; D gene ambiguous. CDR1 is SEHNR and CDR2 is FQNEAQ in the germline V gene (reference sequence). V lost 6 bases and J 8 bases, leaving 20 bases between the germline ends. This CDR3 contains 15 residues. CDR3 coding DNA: TGTGCCAGCAGACTGAGAACCGACCCAGCCCATGAGCAGTTCTTC. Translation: CASRLRTDPAHEQFF.

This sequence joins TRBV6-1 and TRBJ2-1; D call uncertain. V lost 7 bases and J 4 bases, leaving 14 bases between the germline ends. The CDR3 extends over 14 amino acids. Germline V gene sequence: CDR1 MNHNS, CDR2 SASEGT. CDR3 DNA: TGTGCCAGCATCGAATCGCCCCCATACAATGAGCAGTTCTTC. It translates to CASIESPPYNEQFF.

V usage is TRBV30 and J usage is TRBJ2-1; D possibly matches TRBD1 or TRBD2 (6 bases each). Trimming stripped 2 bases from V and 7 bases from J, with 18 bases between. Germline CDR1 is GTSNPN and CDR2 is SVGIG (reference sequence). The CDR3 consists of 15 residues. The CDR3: CAWSFLRPGANEQFF. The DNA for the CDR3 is TGTGCCTGGAGTTTTCTCAGACCGGGGGCGAATGAGCAGTTCTTC. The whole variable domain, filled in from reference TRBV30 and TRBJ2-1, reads SQTIHQWPATLVQPVGSPLSLECTVEGTSNPNLYWYRQAAGRGLQLLFYSVGIGQISSEVPQNLSASRPQDRQFILSSKKLLLSDSGFYLCAWSFLRPGANEQFFGPGTRLTVL.

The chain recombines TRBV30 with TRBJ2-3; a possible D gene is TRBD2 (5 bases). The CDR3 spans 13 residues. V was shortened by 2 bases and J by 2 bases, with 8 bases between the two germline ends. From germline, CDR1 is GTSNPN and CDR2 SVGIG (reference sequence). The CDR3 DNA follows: TGTGCCTGGAGTACGGGATCCACAGATACGCAGTATTTT. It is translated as CAWSTGSTDTQYF.

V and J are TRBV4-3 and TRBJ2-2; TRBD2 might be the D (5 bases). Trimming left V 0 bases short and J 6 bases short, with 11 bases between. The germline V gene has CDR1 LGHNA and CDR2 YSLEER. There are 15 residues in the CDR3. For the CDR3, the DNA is TGCGCCAGCAGCCAAGATAGCAGAGGGTCCGGGGAGCTGTTTTTT. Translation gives CASSQDSRGSGELFF.

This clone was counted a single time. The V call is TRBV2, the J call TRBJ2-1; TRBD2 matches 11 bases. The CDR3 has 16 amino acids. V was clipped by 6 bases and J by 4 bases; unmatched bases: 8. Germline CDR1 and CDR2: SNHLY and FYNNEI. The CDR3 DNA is TGTGCCAGCAGGGACGGGTTAGCGGGAGGGTACAATGAGCAGTTCTTC. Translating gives CASRDGLAGGYNEQFF.

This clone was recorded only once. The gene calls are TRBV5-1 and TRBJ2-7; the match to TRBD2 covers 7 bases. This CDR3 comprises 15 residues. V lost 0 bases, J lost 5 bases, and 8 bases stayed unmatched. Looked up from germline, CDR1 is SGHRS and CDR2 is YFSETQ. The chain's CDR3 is CASSLELAGRDEQYF. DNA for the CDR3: TGCGCCAGCAGCTTGGAGCTCGCAGGGAGGGACGAGCAGTACTTC.

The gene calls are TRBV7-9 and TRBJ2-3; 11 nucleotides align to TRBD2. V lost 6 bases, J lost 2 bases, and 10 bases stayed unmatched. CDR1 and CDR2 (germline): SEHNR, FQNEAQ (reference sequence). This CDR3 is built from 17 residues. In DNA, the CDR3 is TGTGCCAGCAGGCCTAGTCTAGCGGGAGGACACACAGATACGCAGTATTTT. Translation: CASRPSLAGGHTDTQYF.

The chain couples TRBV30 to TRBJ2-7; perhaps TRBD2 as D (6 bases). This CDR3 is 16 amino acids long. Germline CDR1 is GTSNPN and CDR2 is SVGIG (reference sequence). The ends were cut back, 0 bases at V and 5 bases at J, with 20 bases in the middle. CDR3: CAWSVGGGWTSHEQYF. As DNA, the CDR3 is TGTGCCTGGAGTGTAGGTGGGGGGTGGACATCCCACGAGCAGTACTTC. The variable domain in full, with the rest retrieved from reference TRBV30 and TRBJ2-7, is SQTIHQWPATLVQPVGSPLSLECTVEGTSNPNLYWYRQAAGRGLQLLFYSVGIGQISSEVPQNLSASRPQDRQFILSSKKLLLSDSGFYLCAWSVGGGWTSHEQYFGPGTRLTVT.

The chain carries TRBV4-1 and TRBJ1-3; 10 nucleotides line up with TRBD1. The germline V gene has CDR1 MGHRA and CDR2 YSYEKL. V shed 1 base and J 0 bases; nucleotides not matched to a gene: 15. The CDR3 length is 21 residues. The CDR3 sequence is CASSQVSTGGGVIISGNTIYF. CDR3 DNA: TGCGCCAGCAGCCAAGTTTCGACAGGGGGCGGTGTAATCATCTCTGGAAACACCATATATTTT.

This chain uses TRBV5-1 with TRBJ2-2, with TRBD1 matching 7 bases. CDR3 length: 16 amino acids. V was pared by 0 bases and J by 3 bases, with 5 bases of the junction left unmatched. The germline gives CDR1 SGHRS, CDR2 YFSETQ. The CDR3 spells CASSLVRQGDTGELFF. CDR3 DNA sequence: TGCGCCAGCAGCTTGGTACGGCAGGGGGACACCGGGGAGCTGTTTTTT.

The CDR3, as DNA: TGCGCCAGCAGCCAGGCCAGATATACCGGGGAGCTGTTTTTT. This sequence encodes CASSQARYTGELFF. J is TRBJ2-2 and V is TRBV4-3; D is unclear. CDR1 and CDR2 (germline): LGHNA, YSLEER. The CDR3 consists of 14 residues. V was cut by 3 bases and J by 5 bases, with 10 bases left in between.

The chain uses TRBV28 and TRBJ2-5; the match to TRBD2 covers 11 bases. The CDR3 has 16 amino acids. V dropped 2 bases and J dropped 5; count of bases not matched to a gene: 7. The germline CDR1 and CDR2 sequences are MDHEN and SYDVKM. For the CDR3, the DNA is TGTGCCAGCAGTTTAGTCGGGACTAGCGGTGGGGAGACCCAGTACTTC. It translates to CASSLVGTSGGETQYF. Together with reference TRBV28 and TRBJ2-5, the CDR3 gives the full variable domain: DVKVTQSSRYLVKRTGEKVFLECVQDMDHENMFWYRQDPGLGLRLIYFSYDVKMKEKGDIPEGYSVSREKKERFSLILESASTNQTSMYLCASSLVGTSGGETQYFGPGTRLLVL.

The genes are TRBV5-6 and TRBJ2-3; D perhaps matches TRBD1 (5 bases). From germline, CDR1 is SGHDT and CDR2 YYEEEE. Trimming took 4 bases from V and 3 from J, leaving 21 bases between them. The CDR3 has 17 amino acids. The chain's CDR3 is CASSLGWGRASTDTQYF. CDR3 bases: TGTGCCAGCAGCCTGGGGTGGGGCAGGGCCTCAACAGATACGCAGTATTTT. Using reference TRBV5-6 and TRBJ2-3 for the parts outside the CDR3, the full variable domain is DAGVTQSPTHLIKTRGQQVTLRCSPKSGHDTVSWYQQALGQGPQFIFQYYEEEERQRGNFPDRFSGHQFPNYSSELNVNALLLGDSALYLCASSLGWGRASTDTQYFGPGTRLTVL.

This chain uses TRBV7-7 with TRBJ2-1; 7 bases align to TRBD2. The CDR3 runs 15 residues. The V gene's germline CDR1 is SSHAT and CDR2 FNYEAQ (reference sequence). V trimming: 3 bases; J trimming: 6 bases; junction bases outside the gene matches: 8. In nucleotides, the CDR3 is TGTGCCAGCAGCTTCTCTAGCGGCGCCTCCAATGAGCAGTTCTTC. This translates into CASSFSSGASNEQFF.

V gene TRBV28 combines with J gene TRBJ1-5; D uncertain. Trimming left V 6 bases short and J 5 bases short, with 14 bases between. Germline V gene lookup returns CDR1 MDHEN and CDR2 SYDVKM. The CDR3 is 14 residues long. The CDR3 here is CASRPGPRDQPQHF. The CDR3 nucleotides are TGTGCCAGCAGACCGGGCCCCCGGGATCAGCCCCAGCATTTT.

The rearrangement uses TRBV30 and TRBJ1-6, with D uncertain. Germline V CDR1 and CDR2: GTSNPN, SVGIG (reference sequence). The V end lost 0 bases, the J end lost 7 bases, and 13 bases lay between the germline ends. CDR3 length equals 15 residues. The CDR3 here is CAWSVGRSGNSPLHF. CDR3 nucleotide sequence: TGTGCCTGGAGTGTCGGGAGATCCGGGAATTCACCCCTCCACTTT.

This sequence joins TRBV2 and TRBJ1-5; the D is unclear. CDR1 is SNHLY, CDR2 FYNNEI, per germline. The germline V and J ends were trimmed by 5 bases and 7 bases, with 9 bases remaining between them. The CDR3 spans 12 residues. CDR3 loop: CASSFSWQPQHF. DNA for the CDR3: TGTGCCAGCAGTTTCTCTTGGCAGCCCCAGCATTTT.

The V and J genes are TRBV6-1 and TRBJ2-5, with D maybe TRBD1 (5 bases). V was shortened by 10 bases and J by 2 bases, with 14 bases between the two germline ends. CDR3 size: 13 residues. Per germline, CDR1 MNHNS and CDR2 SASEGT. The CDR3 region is CATRQKSQETQYF. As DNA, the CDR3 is TGTGCCACCAGACAGAAGTCTCAAGAGACCCAGTACTTC.

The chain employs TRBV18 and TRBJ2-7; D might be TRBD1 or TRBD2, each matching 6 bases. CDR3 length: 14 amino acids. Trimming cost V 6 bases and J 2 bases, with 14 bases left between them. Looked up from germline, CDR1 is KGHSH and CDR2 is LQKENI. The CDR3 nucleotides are TGTGCCAGCTCCCGACAGGAGGGGACCTACGAGCAGTACTTC. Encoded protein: CASSRQEGTYEQYF.

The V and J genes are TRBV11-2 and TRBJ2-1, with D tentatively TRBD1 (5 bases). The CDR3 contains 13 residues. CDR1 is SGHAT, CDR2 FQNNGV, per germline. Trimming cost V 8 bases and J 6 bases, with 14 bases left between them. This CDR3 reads CASASTEFNEQFF. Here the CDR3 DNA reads TGTGCCAGCGCTTCGACAGAATTCAATGAGCAGTTCTTC.

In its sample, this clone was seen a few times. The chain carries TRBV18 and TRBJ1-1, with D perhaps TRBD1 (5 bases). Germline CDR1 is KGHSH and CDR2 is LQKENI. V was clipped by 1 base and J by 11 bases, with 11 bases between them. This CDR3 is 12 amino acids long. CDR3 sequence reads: CASSPQRRDAFF. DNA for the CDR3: TGTGCCAGCTCACCACAGAGGAGGGACGCTTTCTTT.